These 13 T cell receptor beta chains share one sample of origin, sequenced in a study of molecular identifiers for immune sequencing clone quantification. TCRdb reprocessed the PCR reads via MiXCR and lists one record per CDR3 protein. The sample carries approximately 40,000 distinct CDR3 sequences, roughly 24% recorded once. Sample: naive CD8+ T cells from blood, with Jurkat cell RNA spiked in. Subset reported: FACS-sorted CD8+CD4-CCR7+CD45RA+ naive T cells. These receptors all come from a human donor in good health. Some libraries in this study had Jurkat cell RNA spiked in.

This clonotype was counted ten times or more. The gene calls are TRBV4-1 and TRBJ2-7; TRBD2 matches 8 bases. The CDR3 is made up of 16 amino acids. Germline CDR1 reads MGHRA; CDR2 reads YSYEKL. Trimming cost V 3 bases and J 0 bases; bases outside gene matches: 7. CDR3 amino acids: CASSQDRGGSSYEQYF. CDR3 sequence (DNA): TGCGCCAGCAGCCAGGATCGGGGGGGGAGCTCCTACGAGCAGTACTTC.

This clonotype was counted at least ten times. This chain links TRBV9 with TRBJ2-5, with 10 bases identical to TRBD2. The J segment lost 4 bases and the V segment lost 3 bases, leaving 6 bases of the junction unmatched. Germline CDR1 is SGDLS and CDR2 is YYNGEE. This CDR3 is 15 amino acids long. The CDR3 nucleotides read TGTGCCAGCAGCGCCCCCGGGACTAGCGTAGAGACCCAGTACTTC. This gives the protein CASSAPGTSVETQYF. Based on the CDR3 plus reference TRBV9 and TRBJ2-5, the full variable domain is DSGVTQTPKHLITATGQRVTLRCSPRSGDLSVYWYQQSLDQGLQFLIQYYNGEERAKGNILERFSAQQFPDLHSELNLSSLELGDSALYFCASSAPGTSVETQYFGPGTRLLVL.

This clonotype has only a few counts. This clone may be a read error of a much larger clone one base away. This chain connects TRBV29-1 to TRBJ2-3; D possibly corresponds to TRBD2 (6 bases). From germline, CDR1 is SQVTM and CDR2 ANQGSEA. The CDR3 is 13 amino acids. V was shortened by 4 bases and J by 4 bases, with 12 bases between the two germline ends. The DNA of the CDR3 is TGCAGCGTTGTAGCTGCTAGCGCAGATACGCAGTATTTT. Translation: CSVVAASADTQYF.

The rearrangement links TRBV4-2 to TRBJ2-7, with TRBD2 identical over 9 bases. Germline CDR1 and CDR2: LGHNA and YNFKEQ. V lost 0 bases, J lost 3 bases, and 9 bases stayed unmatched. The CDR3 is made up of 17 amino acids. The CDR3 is CASSQDVGAGGNYEQYF. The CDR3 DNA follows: TGTGCCAGCAGCCAAGATGTGGGAGCGGGAGGAAACTACGAGCAGTACTTC.

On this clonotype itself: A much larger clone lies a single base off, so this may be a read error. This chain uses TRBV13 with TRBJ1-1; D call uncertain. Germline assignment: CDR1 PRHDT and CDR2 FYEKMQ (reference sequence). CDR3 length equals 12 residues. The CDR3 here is CACSLSATEAFF. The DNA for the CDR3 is TGTGCCTGCAGCTTATCCGCAACTGAAGCTTTCTTT.

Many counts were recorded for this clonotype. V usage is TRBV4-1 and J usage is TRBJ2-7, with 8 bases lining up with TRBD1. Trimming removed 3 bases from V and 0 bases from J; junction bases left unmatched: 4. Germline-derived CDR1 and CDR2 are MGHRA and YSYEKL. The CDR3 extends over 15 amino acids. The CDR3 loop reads CASSQVTGDSYEQYF. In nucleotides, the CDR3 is TGCGCCAGCAGCCAGGTGACAGGGGACTCCTACGAGCAGTACTTC.

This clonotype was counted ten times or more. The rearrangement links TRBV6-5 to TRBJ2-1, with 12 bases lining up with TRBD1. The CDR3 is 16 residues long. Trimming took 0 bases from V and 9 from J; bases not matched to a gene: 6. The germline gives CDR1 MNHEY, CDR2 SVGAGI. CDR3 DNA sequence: TGTGCCAGCAGTTACTCGATGGGACAGGGGGCGCCTGAGCAGTTCTTC. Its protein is CASSYSMGQGAPEQFF.

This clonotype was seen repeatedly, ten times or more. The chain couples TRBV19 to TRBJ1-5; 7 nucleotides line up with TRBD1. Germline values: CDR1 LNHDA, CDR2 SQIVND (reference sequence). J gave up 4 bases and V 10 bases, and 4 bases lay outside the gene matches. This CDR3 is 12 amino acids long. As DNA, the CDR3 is TGTGCCACCCAACAGGGGAATCAGCCCCAGCATTTT. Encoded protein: CATQQGNQPQHF.

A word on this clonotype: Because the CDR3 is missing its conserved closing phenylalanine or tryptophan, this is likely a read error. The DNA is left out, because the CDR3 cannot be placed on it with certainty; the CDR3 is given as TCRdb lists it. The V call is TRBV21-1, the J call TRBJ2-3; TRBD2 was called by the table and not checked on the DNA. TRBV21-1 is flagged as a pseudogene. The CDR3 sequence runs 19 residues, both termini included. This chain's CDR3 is CASSKEGEGPAGRTDTQYS.

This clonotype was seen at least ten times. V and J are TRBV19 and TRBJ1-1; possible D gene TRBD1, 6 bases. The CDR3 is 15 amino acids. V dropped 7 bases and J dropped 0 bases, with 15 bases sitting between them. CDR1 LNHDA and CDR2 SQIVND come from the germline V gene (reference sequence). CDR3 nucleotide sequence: TGTGCCAGTACCTTGGACAGACCCATGAACACTGAAGCTTTCTTT. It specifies CASTLDRPMNTEAFF.

The CDR3, as DNA: TGTGCCAGCAGTTTTCTCCGGGACACCCTCTCCTACGAGCAGTACTTC. As protein: CASSFLRDTLSYEQYF. This chain links TRBV2 with TRBJ2-7, with D possibly matching TRBD1 (6 bases). The CDR3 extends over 16 amino acids. Trimming removed 5 bases at V and 0 bases at J, with 17 bases between. CDR1 and CDR2 (germline): SNHLY, FYNNEI.

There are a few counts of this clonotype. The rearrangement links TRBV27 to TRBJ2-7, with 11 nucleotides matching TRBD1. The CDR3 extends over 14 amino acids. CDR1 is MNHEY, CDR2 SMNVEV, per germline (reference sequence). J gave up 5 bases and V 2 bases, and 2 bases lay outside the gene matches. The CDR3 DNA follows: TGTGCCAGCAGTTTAGGACAGGGGGCCCACGAGCAGTACTTC. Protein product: CASSLGQGAHEQYF.

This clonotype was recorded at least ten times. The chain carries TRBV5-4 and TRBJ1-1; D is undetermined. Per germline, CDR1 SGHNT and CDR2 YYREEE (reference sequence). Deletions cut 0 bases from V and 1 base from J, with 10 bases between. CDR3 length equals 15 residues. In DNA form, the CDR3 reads TGTGCCAGCAGCTTGGCTAATTACCCGAACACTGAAGCTTTCTTT. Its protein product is CASSLANYPNTEAFF.